The next 30 T cell receptor beta chains were all read from a single sample in a study of T cell clones after liver transplantation. Some clones are missing from TCRdb's copy, which holds only in-frame ones; the method was immunoSEQ multiplex PCR. The sample yields about 100,000 clones, roughly 80% seen once. Specimen: CD4+ T cells from blood, collected before liver transplant. The origin of the receptors is a human donor who received a liver transplant.

V is TRBV5-6 and J is TRBJ2-1; 10 bases align to TRBD2. Germline lookup yields CDR1 SGHDT and CDR2 YYEEEE. The trim removed 4 bases at V and 4 bases at J, leaving 5 bases unmatched. The length of the CDR3 is 15 residues. Written as DNA, the CDR3 is TGTGCCAGCAGCGAAGCGGGGGGGACTTACAATGAGCAGTTCTTC. Protein sequence: CASSEAGGTYNEQFF.

This clone was seen only a few times. The chain has TRBV11-2 and TRBJ2-1; tentative D call: TRBD2 (6 bases). Per germline, CDR1 SGHAT and CDR2 FQNNGV. V was cut by 1 base and J by 10 bases, with 14 bases left in between. CDR3 length equals 14 residues. For the CDR3, the DNA is TGTGCCAGCAGCTTAGTGCGCGGGGATGGCGAGCAGTTCTTC. Translation: CASSLVRGDGEQFF.

This clone turned up a few times. The CDR3 sequence: CASSSEGISYEQYF. Written as DNA, the CDR3 is TGCGCCAGCAGCTCGGAAGGGATCTCCTACGAGCAGTACTTC. V and J are TRBV5-1 and TRBJ2-7; D call uncertain. V was shortened by 3 bases and J by 0 bases, with 10 bases between the two germline ends. Germline loops: CDR1 SGHRS, CDR2 YFSETQ. CDR3 length: 14 residues. Full variable domain (rest looked up from reference TRBV5-1 and TRBJ2-7): KAGVTQTPRYLIKTRGQQVTLSCSPISGHRSVSWYQQTPGQGLQFLFEYFSETQRNKGNFPGRFSGRQFSNSRSEMNVSTLELGDSALYLCASSSEGISYEQYFGPGTRLTVT.

V gene TRBV7-2 combines with J gene TRBJ2-2; TRBD2 matches 7 bases. Germline loops: CDR1 SGHTA, CDR2 FQGNSA. The CDR3 extends over 14 amino acids. The ends lost 3 bases at V and 6 bases at J; junction bases unmatched: 4. CDR3 bases: TGTGCCAGCAGCTTCGGACTAGAGGCCGGGGAGCTGTTTTTT. Translating gives CASSFGLEAGELFF.

The CDR3 spells CASSFSGDYGYTF. The CDR3 nucleotides are TGTGCCAGCAGTTTCTCCGGGGACTATGGCTACACCTTC. The chain uses TRBV2 and TRBJ1-2; D gene uncertain. The length of the CDR3 is 13 residues. Germline CDR1 and CDR2: SNHLY and FYNNEI. V dropped 5 bases and J dropped 3 bases, with 10 bases sitting between them.

The chain recombines TRBV6-5 with TRBJ2-3; possibly TRBD2 for D (6 bases). The germline V gene has CDR1 MNHEY and CDR2 SVGAGI. Trimming stripped 2 bases from V and 14 bases from J, with 20 bases between. The CDR3 runs 14 residues. CDR3 sequence reads: CASSYGQGRLDPYF. The CDR3, as DNA: TGTGCCAGCAGTTACGGCCAGGGCCGACTAGATCCGTATTTT.

The rearrangement uses TRBV28 and TRBJ1-2, with D uncertain. This CDR3 has 12 amino acids. CDR1 and CDR2 (germline): MDHEN, SYDVKM. V was trimmed by 8 bases and J by 7 bases, leaving 14 bases between them. CDR3: CASEPRRGGYTF. The CDR3 DNA reads as TGTGCCAGCGAGCCCCGCCGGGGTGGCTACACCTTC.

CDR3: CASRTTGTGYEQYF. The CDR3 nucleotides read TGTGCCAGCAGGACAACCGGGACAGGCTACGAGCAGTACTTC. The rearrangement joins TRBV27 to TRBJ2-7; 8 bases line up with TRBD1. The CDR3 is 14 amino acids. Trimming at V came to 6 bases and at J to 3 bases, leaving 7 bases not matched to a gene. Germline V gene lookup returns CDR1 MNHEY and CDR2 SMNVEV (reference sequence).

V and J are TRBV7-2 and TRBJ1-1, with D possibly being TRBD1 (5 bases). The CDR3 consists of 15 residues. Germline CDR1 SGHTA, CDR2 FQGNSA. V lost 5 bases to trimming and J lost 4 bases, with 17 bases between them. As DNA, the CDR3 is TGTGCCAGCAGCCCCGGGACCGGGAGGGGCACTGAAGCTTTCTTT. This codes for CASSPGTGRGTEAFF.

This sequence joins TRBV6-6 and TRBJ1-1, with D possibly matching TRBD1 (5 bases). V lost 2 bases to trimming and J lost 7 bases, with 20 bases between them. Germline lookup yields CDR1 MNHNY and CDR2 SVGAGI (reference sequence). The CDR3 is made up of 16 amino acids. The CDR3 is CASSYRRLGDGNEAFF. DNA of the CDR3: TGTGCCAGCAGTTACCGCCGGTTAGGGGACGGAAATGAAGCTTTCTTT.

The chain carries TRBV5-1 and TRBJ2-5, with TRBD1 as a possible D gene (5 bases). The CDR3 sequence is 14 residues long. Trimming cost V 4 bases and J 9 bases, with 19 bases left between them. Per germline, CDR1 SGHRS and CDR2 YFSETQ. The CDR3: CASSPNQGRKAQYF. DNA of the CDR3: TGCGCCAGCAGCCCGAATCAGGGTCGCAAGGCCCAGTACTTC. Based on the CDR3 plus reference TRBV5-1 and TRBJ2-5, the full variable domain is KAGVTQTPRYLIKTRGQQVTLSCSPISGHRSVSWYQQTPGQGLQFLFEYFSETQRNKGNFPGRFSGRQFSNSRSEMNVSTLELGDSALYLCASSPNQGRKAQYFGPGTRLLVL.

This sequence joins TRBV29-1 and TRBJ2-3; 10 bases are a match to TRBD2. Germline trimming cut 2 bases from V and 2 bases from J; bases unmatched to any gene: 4. The CDR3 has 15 residues. CDR1 and CDR2 (germline): SQVTM, ANQGSEA. CDR3 in amino acids: CSVEKLAGSTDTQYF. The DNA for the CDR3 is TGCAGCGTTGAAAAACTAGCGGGATCCACAGATACGCAGTATTTT.

The gene calls are TRBV5-1 and TRBJ2-2, with 7 bases aligning to TRBD1. The V gene's germline CDR1 is SGHRS and CDR2 YFSETQ. The trim removed 3 bases at V and 2 bases at J, leaving 7 bases unmatched. CDR3 length: 16 amino acids. The DNA of the CDR3 is TGCGCCAGCAGCTCGAAAGGGGGCCCTAACACCGGGGAGCTGTTTTTT. This codes for CASSSKGGPNTGELFF. The whole variable domain, filled in from reference TRBV5-1 and TRBJ2-2, reads KAGVTQTPRYLIKTRGQQVTLSCSPISGHRSVSWYQQTPGQGLQFLFEYFSETQRNKGNFPGRFSGRQFSNSRSEMNVSTLELGDSALYLCASSSKGGPNTGELFFGEGSRLTVL.

In nucleotides, the CDR3 is TGTGCCAGTACCCTGGGCGGTCAAGGGCGTGACTATGGCTACACCTTC. Encoded protein: CASTLGGQGRDYGYTF. This chain connects TRBV19 to TRBJ1-2, with D unresolved. Trimming took 7 bases from V and 3 from J, leaving 21 bases between them. This CDR3 contains 16 residues. Germline assignment: CDR1 LNHDA and CDR2 SQIVND (reference sequence).

The chain couples TRBV29-1 to TRBJ2-1; no firm D call. Trimming removed 4 bases at V and 0 bases at J, with 7 bases between. The CDR3 has 13 amino acids. Germline V lookup: CDR1 SQVTM, CDR2 ANQGSEA. The CDR3 sequence is CSVVPSSYNEQFF. CDR3 nucleotides: TGCAGCGTTGTCCCAAGCTCCTACAATGAGCAGTTCTTC.

The V call is TRBV9, the J call TRBJ2-2; D gene ambiguous. The CDR3 contains 15 residues. The V end lost 0 bases, the J end lost 5 bases, and 11 bases lay between the germline ends. Germline assignment: CDR1 SGDLS and CDR2 YYNGEE. CDR3 in amino acids: CASSVVGKETGELFF. The DNA of the CDR3 is TGTGCCAGCAGCGTAGTAGGGAAAGAGACCGGGGAGCTGTTTTTT.

CDR3 in amino acids: CASSFGRSGSTDTQYF. The CDR3 nucleotides are TGTGCCAGCAGTTTCGGGCGATCAGGGAGCACAGATACGCAGTATTTT. The chain uses TRBV27 and TRBJ2-3; maybe TRBD1 (5 bases). This CDR3 region has 16 residues. CDR1 and CDR2 (germline): MNHEY, SMNVEV (reference sequence). V was trimmed by 3 bases and J by 0 bases, leaving 13 bases between them.

The J gene is TRBJ2-2, the V gene TRBV7-9; D may be TRBD2 (6 bases). V shed 3 bases and J shed 5 bases, with 10 bases lying between them. Per germline, CDR1 SEHNR and CDR2 FQNEAQ (reference sequence). This CDR3 is built from 14 residues. The CDR3 reads CASSLEGQTGELFF. In nucleotides, the CDR3 is TGTGCCAGCAGCTTGGAGGGGCAGACCGGGGAGCTGTTTTTT.

The V call is TRBV19, the J call TRBJ1-6, with 8 bases identical to TRBD1. Trimming removed 4 bases from V and 9 bases from J; junction bases left unmatched: 8. Germline V gene data show CDR1 as LNHDA and CDR2 as SQIVND (reference sequence). The CDR3 has 15 residues. CDR3: CASSTPTGAGSPLHF. The CDR3, as DNA: TGTGCCAGTAGTACACCGACAGGGGCGGGTTCACCCCTCCACTTT.

The rearrangement uses TRBV5-4 and TRBJ2-1; 15 bases are a match to TRBD2. Germline lookup yields CDR1 SGHNT and CDR2 YYREEE (reference sequence). This CDR3 comprises 16 residues. The V and J ends lost 4 bases and 7 bases, in that order; junction bases with no gene match: 6. The CDR3 coding sequence is TGTGCCAGCAGCCCAGGGACTAGCGGGAGGTTTAATGAGCAGTTCTTC. Amino acids: CASSPGTSGRFNEQFF.

This clone appeared a single time. The chain couples TRBV2 to TRBJ2-7; no firm D call. Per the germline V gene, CDR1 is SNHLY and CDR2 is FYNNEI. The CDR3 loop spans 15 amino acids. Trimming removed 1 base from V and 0 bases from J, with 10 bases in between. The CDR3 loop is CASSEVSPSSYEQYF. CDR3 in DNA: TGTGCCAGCAGTGAAGTATCCCCGAGCTCCTACGAGCAGTACTTC. Full variable domain (missing parts from reference TRBV2 and TRBJ2-7): EPEVTQTPSHQVTQMGQEVILRCVPISNHLYFYWYRQILGQKVEFLVSFYNNEISEKSEIFDDQFSVERPDGSNFTLKIRSTKLEDSAMYFCASSEVSPSSYEQYFGPGTRLTVT.

The genes are TRBV5-6 and TRBJ1-6; 10 bases match TRBD1. The trim removed 2 bases at V and 9 bases at J, leaving 2 bases unmatched. The CDR3 sequence is 14 residues long. Per the germline V gene, CDR1 is SGHDT and CDR2 is YYEEEE. The chain's CDR3 is CASSLWTGGSPLHF. The CDR3 nucleotides are TGTGCCAGCAGCTTATGGACAGGGGGTTCACCCCTCCACTTT.

This rearrangement joins TRBV7-7 to TRBJ1-3; D is uncertain. Per the germline V gene, CDR1 is SSHAT and CDR2 is FNYEAQ (reference sequence). V lost 5 bases and J 0 bases, leaving 8 bases between the germline ends. This CDR3 contains 14 residues. CDR3 region: CASSQDLSGNTIYF. Here the CDR3 DNA reads TGTGCCAGCAGCCAGGATCTCTCTGGAAACACCATATATTTT.

J is TRBJ1-3 and V is TRBV5-1, with D possibly being TRBD1 (6 bases). The CDR3 runs to 16 residues. The V gene's germline CDR1 is SGHRS and CDR2 YFSETQ. The ends were cut back, 1 base at V and 0 bases at J, with 11 bases in the middle. CDR3 coding DNA: TGCGCCAGCAGCTTGTCGGGGGCCGGCTCTGGAAACACCATATATTTT. It specifies CASSLSGAGSGNTIYF. Full variable domain (remainder filled in from reference TRBV5-1 and TRBJ1-3): KAGVTQTPRYLIKTRGQQVTLSCSPISGHRSVSWYQQTPGQGLQFLFEYFSETQRNKGNFPGRFSGRQFSNSRSEMNVSTLELGDSALYLCASSLSGAGSGNTIYFGEGSWLTVV.

The chain uses TRBV7-9 and TRBJ2-1; TRBD2 matches at 10 bases. Trimming at V came to 4 bases and at J to 8 bases, leaving 14 bases not matched to a gene. The CDR3 length is 17 residues. CDR1 and CDR2 (germline): SEHNR, FQNEAQ (reference sequence). CDR3 coding DNA: TGTGCCAGCAGCTGGCCGTTGGCGCTAGCGGGAGTGGATGAGCAGTTCTTC. It codes for CASSWPLALAGVDEQFF.

V gene TRBV5-1 combines with J gene TRBJ2-7, with D possibly being TRBD2 (6 bases). The CDR3 is 14 amino acids. V lost 2 bases and J 0 bases, leaving 9 bases between the germline ends. CDR1 SGHRS and CDR2 YFSETQ come from the germline V gene. The CDR3 reads CASSLSGDSYEQYF. As DNA, the CDR3 is TGCGCCAGCAGCTTATCGGGGGACTCCTACGAGCAGTACTTC.

V gene TRBV28 combines with J gene TRBJ2-4; either TRBD1 or TRBD2 may fit D (6 bases each). The V end lost 6 bases, the J end lost 1 base, and 13 bases lay between the germline ends. CDR1 is MDHEN and CDR2 is SYDVKM in the germline V gene. The CDR3 length is 15 residues. Here the CDR3 DNA reads TGTGCCAGCAGCTGGGGGGCGGTGGCCAAAAACATTCAGTACTTC. Amino acids: CASSWGAVAKNIQYF.

The V and J genes are TRBV9 and TRBJ2-6; maybe TRBD1 (6 bases). This CDR3 is built from 17 residues. Germline V lookup: CDR1 SGDLS, CDR2 YYNGEE. V gave up 3 bases and J gave up 3 bases, with 16 bases separating them. The CDR3 DNA sequence: TGTGCCAGCAGCGGCCGGGACAAACCTGGTGGGGCCAACGTCCTGACTTTC. Translation gives CASSGRDKPGGANVLTF.

This clone was picked up a small number of times. A much larger clone sits a single nucleotide away, making a read error possible. Distinct nucleotide sequences in the sample also encode this CDR3. The chain is built from TRBV13 and TRBJ2-7; TRBD2 is a possible D gene (7 bases). Deletions cut 3 bases from V and 6 bases from J, with 18 bases between. The V gene's germline CDR1 is PRHDT and CDR2 FYEKMQ (reference sequence). The CDR3 runs to 15 residues. Here the CDR3 reads CASSFLGGRAGEQYF. CDR3 nucleotides: TGTGCCAGCAGCTTTCTAGGGGGGAGGGCGGGCGAGCAGTACTTC. The full variable domain, its missing parts supplied by reference TRBV13 and TRBJ2-7, is AAGVIQSPRHLIKEKRETATLKCYPIPRHDTVYWYQQGPGQDPQFLISFYEKMQSDKGSIPDRFSAQQFSDYHSELNMSSLELGDSALYFCASSFLGGRAGEQYFGPGTRLTVT.

V usage is TRBV19 and J usage is TRBJ2-1; 12 bases agree with TRBD2. The germline V gene encodes CDR1 LNHDA and CDR2 SQIVND (reference sequence). The CDR3 sequence is 15 residues long. Trimming removed 5 bases from V and 7 bases from J; junction bases left unmatched: 6. The CDR3 DNA reads as TGTGCCAGTAGTTCCCCTAGCGGGAGGGTTAATGAGCAGTTCTTC. It encodes CASSSPSGRVNEQFF.